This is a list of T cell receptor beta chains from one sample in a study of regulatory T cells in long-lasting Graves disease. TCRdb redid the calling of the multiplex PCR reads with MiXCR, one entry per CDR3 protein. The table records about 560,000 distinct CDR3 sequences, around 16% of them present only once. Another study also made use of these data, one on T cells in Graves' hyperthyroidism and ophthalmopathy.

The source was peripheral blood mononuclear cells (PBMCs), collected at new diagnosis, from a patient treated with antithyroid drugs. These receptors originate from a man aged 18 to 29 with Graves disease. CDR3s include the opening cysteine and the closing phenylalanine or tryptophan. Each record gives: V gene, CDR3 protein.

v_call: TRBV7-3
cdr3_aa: CASSLKGSTGRNEQFF

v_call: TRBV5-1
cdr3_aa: CASSSDGQVNTEAFF

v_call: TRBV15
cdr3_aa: CATSYLQAPNDNEQFF

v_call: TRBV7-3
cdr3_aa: CASSVAGGMDTQYF

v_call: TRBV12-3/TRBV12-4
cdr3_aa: CASSLRLAGYNEQFF

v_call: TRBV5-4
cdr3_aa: CASSSPQTGAQETQYF

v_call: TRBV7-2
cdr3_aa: CASSGGLPGNEQFF

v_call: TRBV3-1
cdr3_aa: CASSQDPVQDGTSTDTQYF

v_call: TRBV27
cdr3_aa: CASGRQREVSGYEQYF

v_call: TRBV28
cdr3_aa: CASSLGPGQGRSYEQYF

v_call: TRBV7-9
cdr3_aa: CASSLGRLVYNEQFF

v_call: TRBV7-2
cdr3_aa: CASSQHQGARTF

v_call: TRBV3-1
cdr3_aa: CASGSSGPSREQYF

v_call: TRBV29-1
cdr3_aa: CSVPTPQYSNQPQHF

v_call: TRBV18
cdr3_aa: CASSSKTGYTEAFF

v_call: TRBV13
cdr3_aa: CASGLNGRRADTQYF

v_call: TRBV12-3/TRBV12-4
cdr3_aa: CASSSGLKLGQFF

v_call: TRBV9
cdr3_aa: CASSVGTGELFF

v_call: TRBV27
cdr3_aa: CASSFRGSRFNNEQFF

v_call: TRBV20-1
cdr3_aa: CSARGPQRENYEQYF

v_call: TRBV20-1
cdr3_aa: CSASPNYNSPLHF

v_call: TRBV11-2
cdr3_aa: CASSPGQGFQTQYF

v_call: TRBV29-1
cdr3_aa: CSVLGGLDYGYTF

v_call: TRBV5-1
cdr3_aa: CASTLMGAGDNEKLFF

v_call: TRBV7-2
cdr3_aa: CASSLAASRHEQFF

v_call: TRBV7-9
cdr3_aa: CASSQRLAGGPSTGELFF

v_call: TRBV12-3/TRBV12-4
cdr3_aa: CASSLQAAGELFF

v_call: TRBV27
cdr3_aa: CASSFTYAGRLSF

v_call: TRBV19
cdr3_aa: CASSITGVMNTEAFF

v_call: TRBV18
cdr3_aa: CASAGLVHNEQFF

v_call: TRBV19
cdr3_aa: CASRAQGPTTNEKLFF

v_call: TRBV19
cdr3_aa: CASSAVGSNTEAFF

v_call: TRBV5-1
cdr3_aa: CASSFADNTDTQYF

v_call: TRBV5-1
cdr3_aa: CASSPRTRDRVYSRYGYTF

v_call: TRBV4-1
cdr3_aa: CASSSGQDSVNTEASF

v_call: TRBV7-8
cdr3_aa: CASSFTVTTEAFF

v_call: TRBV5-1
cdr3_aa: CASSPGLAGLQETQYF

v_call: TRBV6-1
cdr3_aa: CASSPGVSYTF

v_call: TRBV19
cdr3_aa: CASSIAPREYEQFF

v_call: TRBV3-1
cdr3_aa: CASSQELASEQFF

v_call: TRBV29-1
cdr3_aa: CSGGRWNTEAFF

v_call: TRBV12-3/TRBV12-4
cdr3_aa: CASTSDPHGYTF

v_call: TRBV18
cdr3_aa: CASSPMGQGTVEQYF

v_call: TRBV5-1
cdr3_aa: CASSLEGLNGAEQYF

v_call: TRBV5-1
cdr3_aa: CASSLSRGALYEQYF

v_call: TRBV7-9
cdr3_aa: CASSSALGGTEAFF

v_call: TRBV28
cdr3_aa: CASGPQHF

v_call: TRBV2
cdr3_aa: CASRPGLAGVGKYF

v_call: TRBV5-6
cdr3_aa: CASSVQGGPYNERFF

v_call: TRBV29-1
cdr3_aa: CSAFYTEAFF

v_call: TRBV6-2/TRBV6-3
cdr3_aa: CASSYNRGLDNEQFF

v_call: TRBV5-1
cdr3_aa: CASSSDSIGGYTF

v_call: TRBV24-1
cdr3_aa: CATSEAGGPDTQYF

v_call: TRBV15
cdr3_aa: CATSRDLGQLANTIYF

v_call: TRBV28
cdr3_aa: CASSLTAEVNTEAFF

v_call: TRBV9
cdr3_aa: CASSSPPGLAGVTDTQYF

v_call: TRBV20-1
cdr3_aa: CSAGRTSGGRADTQYF

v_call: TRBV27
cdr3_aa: CASSFSGTGYEQYF